One and the same sample provided the 32 T cell receptor beta chains below, sequenced in a study of blood T cell repertoires in COVID-19. TCRdb keeps only in-frame clones here, not all; method: immunoSEQ multiplex PCR. The table records approximately 220,000 clones, about nine tenths of them present only once. The sequenced sample consisted of PBMCs or T cells enriched from blood (not recorded which). The receptors shown here come from a woman aged 40 to 49 with acute COVID-19.

The chain recombines TRBV19 with TRBJ1-2; weak D call: TRBD1 (5 bases). V was shortened by 7 bases and J by 7 bases, with 13 bases between the two germline ends. The CDR3 runs to 12 residues. Germline CDR1 LNHDA, CDR2 SQIVND (reference sequence). The CDR3 nucleotides read TGTGCCAGTAAACCAGGGTCGAGTGGCTACACCTTC. This gives the protein CASKPGSSGYTF.

J is TRBJ1-1 and V is TRBV11-3; the match to TRBD1 covers 8 bases. The CDR3 has 14 amino acids. V shed 4 bases and J 1 base; nucleotides not matched to a gene: 2. The germline V gene encodes CDR1 SGHNT and CDR2 YENEEA. This CDR3 reads CASSSGQGNTEAFF. The CDR3 nucleotides are TGTGCCAGCAGCTCTGGACAGGGGAACACTGAAGCTTTCTTT.

V and J are TRBV11-2 and TRBJ1-3, with 7 nucleotides matching TRBD1. Germline V gene data show CDR1 as SGHAT and CDR2 as FQNNGV. The CDR3 consists of 15 residues. V trimming: 9 bases; J trimming: 3 bases; junction bases outside the gene matches: 11. The CDR3 bases are TGTGCCAGTTTCGGAACAGGGGATCTTGGAAACACCATATATTTT. It translates to CASFGTGDLGNTIYF.

The sample holds a few counts of this clone. The rearrangement uses TRBV25-1 and TRBJ1-1; D is possibly TRBD1 (5 bases). The CDR3 has 12 residues. CDR1 and CDR2 from the germline V gene are MGHDK and SYGVNS. The V end was cut by 2 bases, the J end by 10 bases, with 11 bases between. CDR3 in DNA: TGTGCCAGCAGTGAAGGCCTGGGGGGAGCTTTCTTT. Protein product: CASSEGLGGAFF. Based on the CDR3 plus reference TRBV25-1 and TRBJ1-1, the full variable domain is EADIYQTPRYLVIGTGKKITLECSQTMGHDKMYWYQQDPGMELHLIHYSYGVNSTEKGDLSSESTVSRIRTEHFPLTLESARPSHTSQYLCASSEGLGGAFFGQGTRLTVV.

The chain is built from TRBV21-1 and TRBJ2-5; TRBD1, the table's D call, was not compared with the DNA. TRBV21-1 is classified as a pseudogene. This CDR3 is 14 amino acids long. Here the CDR3 reads CASSTDRRQETQYF. The CDR3 region has the DNA TGTGCCAGCAGCACCGACAGGCGCCAAGAGACCCAGTACTTC.

CDR3 DNA: TGTGCCAGCAGTGAGCTTGGGGCTGCCAAAAACATTCAGTACTTC. Its translation: CASSELGAAKNIQYF. The chain links TRBV27 to TRBJ2-4; weak D call: TRBD1 (5 bases). Trimming left V 5 bases short and J 1 base short, with 12 bases between. The CDR3 contains 15 residues. Germline V gives CDR1 MNHEY, CDR2 SMNVEV (reference sequence).

The V call is TRBV5-4, the J call TRBJ2-7, with a tentative D call TRBD2 (5 bases). The CDR3 length is 14 residues. The V and J ends lost 2 bases and 0 bases respectively, with 9 bases between them. CDR1 is SGHNT, CDR2 YYREEE, per germline (reference sequence). CDR3 nucleotide sequence: TGTGCCAGCAGCTTTCGCGGGTACTCCTACGAGCAGTACTTC. Translation gives CASSFRGYSYEQYF.

This clone came up a few times. The chain employs TRBV15 and TRBJ2-7; 10 bases are shared with TRBD2. This CDR3 has 14 residues. Germline-derived CDR1 and CDR2 are LNHNV and YYDKDF (reference sequence). V shed 2 bases and J 2 bases; nucleotides not matched to a gene: 0. CDR3 loop: CATSRLAGAYEQYF. CDR3 nucleotides: TGTGCCACCAGCAGACTAGCGGGAGCCTACGAGCAGTACTTC. Full variable domain (remainder filled in from reference TRBV15 and TRBJ2-7): DAMVIQNPRYQVTQFGKPVTLSCSQTLNHNVMYWYQQKSSQAPKLLFHYYDKDFNNEADTPDNFQSRRPNTSFCFLDIRSPGLGDTAMYLCATSRLAGAYEQYFGPGTRLTVT.

The V gene is TRBV4-3, the J gene TRBJ2-1, with 9 positions matching TRBD1. Germline assignment: CDR1 LGHNA and CDR2 YSLEER. The CDR3 covers 14 residues. The junction had 6 bases not matched to a gene; V was cut back by 1 base and J by 11 bases. CDR3 sequence (DNA): TGCGCCAGCAGCCAAGCAAGGGACAGGGAACAGCAGTTCTTC. Residues: CASSQARDREQQFF.

J is TRBJ1-5 and V is TRBV24-1; TRBD1 is a possible D gene (6 bases). This CDR3 is built from 15 residues. Trimming shortened V by 4 bases and J by 4 bases, and 13 bases separated the two germline ends. Germline assignment: CDR1 KGHDR and CDR2 SFDVKD. Here the CDR3 reads CATSDSQGWNQPQHF. The DNA of the CDR3 is TGTGCCACCAGTGACTCACAGGGCTGGAATCAGCCCCAGCATTTT.

The rearrangement links TRBV3-1 (or the pseudogene TRBV3-2) to TRBJ1-1; perhaps TRBD1 as D (5 bases). This CDR3 is 17 amino acids long. The V and J ends lost 2 bases and 1 base respectively, with 17 bases between them. In germline, CDR1 is LGHDT, CDR2 YNNKEL (reference sequence). CDR3 bases: TGTGCCAGCAGCCAACTCTCCAGGGTCAAACAGAACACTGAAGCTTTCTTT. Translation: CASSQLSRVKQNTEAFF.

The chain couples TRBV7-9 to TRBJ1-2; 11 bases agree with TRBD1. The CDR3 length is 16 residues. J gave up 5 bases and V 1 base, and 6 bases lay outside the gene matches. Germline V gene sequence: CDR1 SEHNR, CDR2 FQNEAQ (reference sequence). CDR3: CASSLGTGGAGYGYTF. The DNA for the CDR3 is TGTGCCAGCAGCTTAGGGACAGGGGGCGCAGGATATGGCTACACCTTC.

The chain couples TRBV6-1 to TRBJ2-7, with D possibly TRBD2 on 5 matching bases. This CDR3 is 16 amino acids long. Germline CDR1 reads MNHNS; CDR2 reads SASEGT. Trimming pared 3 bases from V and 0 bases from J, leaving 15 bases between. The CDR3, as DNA: TGTGCCAGCAGTGATGTGTATCGAGACTACTCCTACGAGCAGTACGTC. Protein: CASSDVYRDYSYEQYV.

This chain uses TRBV7-9 with TRBJ1-1, with D uncertain. The CDR3 loop spans 12 amino acids. Germline V gene data show CDR1 as SEHNR and CDR2 as FQNEAQ (reference sequence). The V gene lost 7 bases and the J gene lost 7 bases, with 13 bases spanning the gap. CDR3 loop: CASNNLPSEAFF. The CDR3 DNA sequence: TGTGCCAGCAACAACTTGCCGAGTGAAGCTTTCTTT.

The CDR3 DNA reads TGCGCCAGCAGCTTGGCCCCCGGGACAGGCTCTGGCTACACCTTC. Amino acids: CASSLAPGTGSGYTF. The chain uses TRBV5-1 and TRBJ1-2, with 8 bases fitting TRBD1. The CDR3 is 15 amino acids. Trimming took 0 bases from V and 7 from J; bases not matched to a gene: 8. Germline CDR1 SGHRS, CDR2 YFSETQ.

The CDR3, as DNA: TGTGCCAGCAGCTTCCCCGGGGAAACCGCCTACAATGAGCAGTTCTTC. Encoded protein: CASSFPGETAYNEQFF. V usage is TRBV7-2 and J usage is TRBJ2-1; a weak D match, TRBD2 (5 bases). The CDR3 is made up of 16 amino acids. V lost 3 bases and J 2 bases, leaving 14 bases between the germline ends. CDR1 SGHTA and CDR2 FQGNSA come from the germline V gene.

The count of this clone is one. This chain connects TRBV18 to TRBJ1-2; 7 bases fit TRBD1. V was pared by 2 bases and J by 2 bases, with 2 bases of the junction left unmatched. CDR1 is KGHSH and CDR2 is LQKENI in the germline V gene. This CDR3 has 14 amino acids. The CDR3 DNA is TGTGCCAGCTCACCAGAGGGACAGAACTATGGCTACACCTTC. Protein product: CASSPEGQNYGYTF. The full variable domain, with the rest looked up from reference TRBV18 and TRBJ1-2, is NAGVMQNPRHLVRRRGQEARLRCSPMKGHSHVYWYRQLPEEGLKFMVYLQKENIIDESGMPKERFSAEFPKEGPSILRIQQVVRGDSAAYFCASSPEGQNYGYTFGSGTRLTVV.

The chain has TRBV4-1 and TRBJ2-2, with 7 bases identical to TRBD1. Germline V gives CDR1 MGHRA, CDR2 YSYEKL. V shed 1 base, J shed 1 base, and the junction held 6 bases outside the gene matches. CDR3 length equals 17 residues. Here the CDR3 reads CASSQGGYRGNTGELFF. CDR3 nucleotides: TGCGCCAGCAGCCAAGGGGGTTACAGGGGGAACACCGGGGAGCTGTTTTTT.

The V call is TRBV28, the J call TRBJ1-2; D might be TRBD1 (6 bases). Germline V CDR1 and CDR2: MDHEN, SYDVKM. This CDR3 has 12 amino acids. Trimming cost V 4 bases and J 6 bases, with 9 bases left between them. The DNA of the CDR3 is TGTGCCAGCAGTTCCGGACAGAATGGCTACACCTTC. Translation: CASSSGQNGYTF.

The chain combines TRBV19 with TRBJ2-7; D is perhaps TRBD1 (5 bases). Germline loops: CDR1 LNHDA, CDR2 SQIVND (reference sequence). The CDR3 is 13 amino acids. V lost 8 bases, J lost 0 bases, and 11 bases lay in between. CDR3 coding DNA: TGTGCCAGTGCCCGACAGAACTCCTACGAGCAGTACTTC. It encodes CASARQNSYEQYF.

The rearrangement links TRBV7-3 to TRBJ1-1; 8 nucleotides agree with TRBD1. The J segment lost 0 bases and the V segment lost 3 bases, leaving 0 bases of the junction unmatched. The CDR3 loop spans 14 amino acids. Germline CDR1 SGHTA, CDR2 FQGTGA. For the CDR3, the DNA is TGTGCCAGCAGCTTGACAGGGGTGAACACTGAAGCTTTCTTT. Protein sequence: CASSLTGVNTEAFF. The full variable domain, with the rest looked up from reference TRBV7-3 and TRBJ1-1, is GAGVSQTPSNKVTEKGKYVELRCDPISGHTALYWYRQSLGQGPEFLIYFQGTGAADDSGLPNDRFFAVRPEGSVSTLKIQRTERGDSAVYLCASSLTGVNTEAFFGQGTRLTVV.

V is TRBV4-3 and J is TRBJ2-2; 16 positions match TRBD2. J lost 4 bases, V lost 4 bases, and 9 bases had no gene match. The germline V gene encodes CDR1 LGHNA and CDR2 YSLEER. CDR3 length: 19 amino acids. CDR3 nucleotide sequence: TGCGCCAGCAGCCCTCCGGGACTAGCGGGGGGGGTAGGCACCGGGGAGCTGTTTTTT. Amino acids: CASSPPGLAGGVGTGELFF.

The CDR3 spells CASSSGQTNTGELFF. The CDR3 DNA reads TGTGCCAGCTCTTCCGGACAAACGAACACCGGGGAGCTGTTTTTT. This rearrangement joins TRBV18 to TRBJ2-2, with D perhaps TRBD1 (5 bases). CDR1 KGHSH and CDR2 LQKENI come from the germline V gene. V shed 6 bases and J shed 0 bases, with 11 bases lying between them. There are 15 residues in the CDR3.

The chain couples TRBV7-3 to TRBJ1-2, with D perhaps matching TRBD1 (6 bases). Trimming removed 7 bases from V and 7 bases from J, with 19 bases in between. CDR3 length: 14 residues. From germline, CDR1 is SGHTA and CDR2 FQGTGA. The CDR3 protein is CASNQQKAGAGYTF. Here the CDR3 DNA reads TGTGCCAGCAACCAACAAAAGGCAGGGGCTGGCTACACCTTC.

V and J are TRBV15 and TRBJ2-5; the D gene is possibly TRBD2 (6 bases). V was cut by 3 bases and J by 9 bases, with 11 bases left in between. The CDR3 has 12 amino acids. The germline CDR1 and CDR2 sequences are LNHNV and YYDKDF (reference sequence). The CDR3, as DNA: TGTGCCACCAGCAGGGTTACGGGGGCCCAGTACTTC. This codes for CATSRVTGAQYF.

This clone has only one observation. The gene calls are TRBV13 and TRBJ1-2; weak D call: TRBD1 (6 bases). This CDR3 contains 15 residues. Germline V gene lookup returns CDR1 PRHDT and CDR2 FYEKMQ (reference sequence). V lost 5 bases to trimming and J lost 1 base, with 14 bases between them. The CDR3 protein is CASSPPGTSNYGYTF. The CDR3 nucleotides read TGTGCCAGCAGCCCCCCGGGGACAAGTAACTATGGCTACACCTTC.

The table lists this clone with a count of one. This sequence joins TRBV30 and TRBJ1-4; the D is unclear. Germline V CDR1 and CDR2: GTSNPN, SVGIG (reference sequence). V lost 5 bases, J lost 3 bases, and 7 bases lay in between. The CDR3 loop spans 12 amino acids. The CDR3 DNA is TGTGCCTGGCAAATTTCTAATGAAAAACTGTTTTTT. Amino acid sequence: CAWQISNEKLFF.

J is TRBJ1-4 and V is TRBV2, with 10 positions matching TRBD1. CDR1 and CDR2 from the germline V gene are SNHLY and FYNNEI. The V segment lost 6 bases and the J segment 4 bases; nucleotides outside the gene matches: 20. This CDR3 contains 20 residues. CDR3 region: CASRPRPPGQGFFGNEKLFF. Here the CDR3 DNA reads TGTGCCAGCAGGCCACGGCCTCCGGGACAGGGGTTTTTTGGTAATGAAAAACTGTTTTTT.

The rearrangement joins TRBV11-3 to TRBJ2-3, with TRBD2 matching 10 bases. Germline V lookup: CDR1 SGHNT, CDR2 YENEEA. The CDR3 length is 17 residues. J lost 4 bases, V lost 5 bases, and 12 bases had no gene match. CDR3 loop: CASSPGALAGASDTQYF. CDR3 bases: TGTGCCAGCAGCCCGGGGGCTCTAGCGGGGGCCTCAGATACGCAGTATTTT.

The rearrangement uses TRBV5-1 and TRBJ2-1; D gene unclear. Trimming removed 4 bases from V and 0 bases from J, with 14 bases in between. The CDR3 length is 16 residues. Germline-derived CDR1 and CDR2 are SGHRS and YFSETQ. The CDR3 loop reads CASSALSMSSYNEQFF. The CDR3 DNA is TGCGCCAGCAGCGCCCTTAGCATGAGCTCCTACAATGAGCAGTTCTTC.

CDR3: CASSPGSSLTEKLFF. The CDR3 DNA reads TGTGCCAGCAGCCCCGGGTCTAGCCTTACTGAAAAACTGTTTTTT. The V and J genes are TRBV7-9 and TRBJ1-4; D is undetermined. The V and J ends lost 5 bases and 7 bases respectively, with 17 bases between them. The CDR3 extends over 15 amino acids. Germline loops: CDR1 SEHNR, CDR2 FQNEAQ (reference sequence).

Only one count was recorded for this clone. The sample has other DNA sequences that encode this CDR3 too. The DNA for the CDR3 is TGTGCCAGCAGCGTGGCAGCTAACTATGGCTACACCTTC. Translated: CASSVAANYGYTF. The gene calls are TRBV9 and TRBJ1-2; D not certain. V was shortened by 2 bases and J by 0 bases, with 5 bases between the two germline ends. This CDR3 is 13 amino acids long. Per the germline V gene, CDR1 is SGDLS and CDR2 is YYNGEE.